A selection of T cell receptor beta chains follows, all from one sample in a study of blood T cell repertoires in COVID-19. Profiling relied on immunoSEQ multiplex PCR, and the TCRdb table lists in-frame clones only, not all of them. The sample records about 330,000 clones, approximately 88% being singletons. Sequenced: peripheral blood. The receptors derive from a woman between 50 and 59 years old with active or convalescent COVID-19. CDR3s include the opening cysteine and the closing phenylalanine or tryptophan.

v_gene	CDR3aa
TRBV3-1/TRBV3-2	CASSQGQENTEAFF
TRBV11-2	CASSFPGRGSETQYF
TRBV29-1	CSVEEYRAGELFF
TRBV2	CASSERQGAYEQYF
TRBV6-1	CASRTGQPNYGYTF
TRBV7-9	CASSLAGTGGGNSPLHF
TRBV15	CATSPGQIVGELFF
TRBV11-3	CASSSLDRGVITEAFF
TRBV13	CASSSAGTSGFNEQFF
TRBV18	CASSTGQADYGYTF
TRBV2	CASSEQTGETDTQYF
TRBV5-8	CASSSGTGGNSNQPQHF
TRBV24-1	CATSVAGSEQYF
TRBV3-1/TRBV3-2	CASSHNRVGDGYTF
TRBV5-4	CASSLEGATNEKLFF
TRBV19	CASSTWDMGAFF
TRBV7-2	CASSRGGATGPFNYGYTF
TRBV24-1	CATSTSSGTSIVYTF
TRBV28	CASSRGTGSTYEQYF
TRBV24-1	CATGPPRGQAGGSEQYF
TRBV5-1	CASSPLIAGPRNEQFF
TRBV7-3	CASSGDRGLMGSPLHF
TRBV28	CASSLLSGGRYGYTF
TRBV18	CASSPLQGTTEAFF
TRBV7-9	CASSLVPGPLYNEQFF
TRBV28	CASSRQNLNYGYTF
TRBV19	CASTMGAQGETQYF
TRBV2	CASSEASAGMQPQHF
TRBV11-2	CASSPRTGGMNTEAFF
TRBV27	CASSLTVEDYGYTF